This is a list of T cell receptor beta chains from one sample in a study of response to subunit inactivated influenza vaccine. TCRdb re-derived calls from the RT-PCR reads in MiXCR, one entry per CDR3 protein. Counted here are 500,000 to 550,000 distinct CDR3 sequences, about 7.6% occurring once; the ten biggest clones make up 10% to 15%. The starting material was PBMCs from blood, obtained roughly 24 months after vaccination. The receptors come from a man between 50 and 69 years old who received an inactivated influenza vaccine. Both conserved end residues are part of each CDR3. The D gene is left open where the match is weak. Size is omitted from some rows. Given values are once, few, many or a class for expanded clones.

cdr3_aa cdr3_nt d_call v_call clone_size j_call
CSVDRGKNTEAFF TGCAGCGTTGACAGGGGGAAGAACACTGAAGCTTTCTTT TRBD1 TRBV29-1 - TRBJ1-1
CASPGPDSMNTEAFF TGTGCCAGTCCTGGCCCCGACAGTATGAACACTGAAGCTTTCTTT - TRBV12-3/TRBV12-4 - TRBJ1-1
CASSLGVGDRGGNEQFF TGTGCCAGCAGCTTAGGAGTCGGGGACAGGGGTGGGAATGAGCAGTTCTTC TRBD1 TRBV7-9 few TRBJ2-1
CASAPGTSGGAGTDTQYF TGTGCCTCCGCCCCCGGGACTAGCGGGGGGGCCGGTACAGATACGCAGTATTTT TRBD2 TRBV24-1 few TRBJ2-3
CATSRDPVETQYF TGTGCCACCAGCAGAGATCCGGTGGAGACCCAGTACTTC - TRBV15 many TRBJ2-5
CASSPSHVDEQFF TGTGCCAGCTCACCATCACATGTGGATGAGCAGTTCTTC - TRBV18 many TRBJ2-1
CASSSGLALTYNVQFF TGTGCCAGCAGCTCAGGACTAGCGCTTACCTACAATGTGCAGTTCTTC TRBD2 TRBV5-6 - TRBJ2-1
CASSQSYRGTEAFF TGTGCCAGCAGCCAATCCTACAGGGGCACTGAAGCTTTCTTT TRBD1 TRBV3-1 many TRBJ1-1
CATSASGRIGYTGELFF TGTGCCACCAGTGCAAGCGGGAGGATCGGGTACACCGGGGAGCTGTTTTTT TRBD2 TRBV24-1 - TRBJ2-2
CASSYPGWTESKNTGELFF TGTGCCAGCAGTTACCCGGGTTGGACAGAATCTAAGAACACCGGGGAGCTGTTTTTT - TRBV6-5 few TRBJ2-2
CSAQDRAPGNTIYF TGCAGTGCTCAGGACAGGGCTCCAGGAAACACCATATATTTT TRBD1 TRBV20-1 few TRBJ1-3
CSARSGGDINNEQFF TGCAGTGCTAGGTCGGGGGGCGATATTAACAATGAGCAGTTCTTC - TRBV20-1 few TRBJ2-1
CASSRSGTGGYEQYF TGTGCCAGCAGCAGATCCGGGACAGGGGGCTACGAGCAGTACTTC TRBD1 TRBV7-8 - TRBJ2-7
CSVVGGDVDTQYF TGCAGCGTTGTGGGTGGCGACGTAGATACGCAGTATTTT - TRBV29-1 - TRBJ2-3
CASSPQKGYEQYF TGTGCCAGCTCACCCCAAAAAGGCTACGAGCAGTACTTC - TRBV18 few TRBJ2-7
CSARQPGQGVEQYF TGCAGTGCTAGACAACCGGGACAGGGGGTCGAGCAGTACTTC TRBD1 TRBV20-1 - TRBJ2-7
CASSRQVTGELFF TGTGCCAGCAGCAGACAGGTCACCGGGGAGCTGTTTTTT - TRBV28 many TRBJ2-2
CASSHPGSRTYEQYF TGTGCCAGCAGTCACCCGGGCAGTAGAACCTACGAGCAGTACTTC - TRBV6-5 few TRBJ2-7
CSAMDTGTSYEQYF TGCAGTGCCATGGATACCGGGACATCATACGAGCAGTACTTC - TRBV20-1 - TRBJ2-7
CASSYGVGTVGAQYF TGTGCCAGCAGTTACGGGGTTGGGACAGTTGGAGCTCAGTACTTC TRBD1 TRBV6-5 many TRBJ2-7
CASSSQAGLNEKLFF TGTGCCAGCAGTTCCCAGGCAGGGCTAAATGAAAAACTGTTTTTT - TRBV12-3/TRBV12-4 many TRBJ1-4
CASSLDHYYEQYF TGTGCCAGCAGCTTAGACCATTACTACGAGCAGTACTTC - TRBV7-9 - TRBJ2-7
CAWSAGSRGNTIYF TGTGCCTGGAGTGCCGGGTCACGGGGAAACACCATATATTTT - TRBV30 few TRBJ1-3
CSAKRGGNYNSPLHF TGCAGTGCTAAAAGAGGTGGTAACTATAATTCACCCCTCCACTTT - TRBV20-1 many TRBJ1-6
CASSLRLGWTSGYEQYF TGTGCCAGCAGTTTAAGACTTGGTTGGACTAGCGGCTACGAGCAGTACTTC TRBD2 TRBV12-3/TRBV12-4 - TRBJ2-7
CASSFHGTISEQYF TGTGCCAGCAGTTTTCACGGTACTATTTCCGAGCAGTACTTC - TRBV12-3/TRBV12-4 few TRBJ2-7
CSALRPDTEAFF TGCAGTGCCCTTCGTCCGGATACTGAAGCTTTCTTT - TRBV20-1 - TRBJ1-1
CASSRTGTNTEAFF TGTGCCAGCAGCCGGACAGGTACGAACACTGAAGCTTTCTTT TRBD1 TRBV3-1 - TRBJ1-1
CSASRGYYGYTF TGCAGTGCTAGCCGGGGTTACTATGGCTACACCTTC - TRBV20-1 - TRBJ1-2
CASSPGRGGNQPQHF TGTGCCAGCAGTCCGGGCAGGGGAGGCAATCAGCCCCAGCATTTT - TRBV27 - TRBJ1-5
CSARYSGRALETQYF TGCAGTGCTAGATACAGCGGGAGGGCCTTAGAGACCCAGTACTTC TRBD2 TRBV20-1 many TRBJ2-5
CASSRDTEQFF TGTGCCAGCAGCAGGGACACAGAGCAGTTCTTC - TRBV12-3/TRBV12-4 few TRBJ2-1
CASTNWGYQETQYF TGTGCCAGCACCAACTGGGGATATCAAGAGACCCAGTACTTC - TRBV12-3/TRBV12-4 many TRBJ2-5
CASTTFGRANEKLFF TGTGCCAGCACCACATTTGGGCGGGCTAATGAAAAACTGTTTTTT - TRBV12-3/TRBV12-4 many TRBJ1-4
CAIKDSNEQYF TGTGCCATCAAGGACTCGAATGAGCAGTACTTC - TRBV10-3 - TRBJ2-7
CASSFGTGRLLFEQYF TGTGCCAGCAGCTTTGGGACAGGGCGGCTTTTATTCGAGCAGTACTTC TRBD1 TRBV11-2 - TRBJ2-7
CASSSRFFLSLHF TGTGCCAGCAGTTCCCGGTTCTTCCTGTCCCTCCACTTT - TRBV6-2/TRBV6-3 few TRBJ1-6
CASSPVVVSGSLGEQFF TGTGCCAGCTCACCAGTGGTGGTTAGCGGGAGTCTTGGTGAGCAGTTCTTC TRBD2 TRBV18 - TRBJ2-1
CASSLAGEAEFF TGTGCCAGCAGCTTAGCCGGCGAAGCGGAGTTCTTC - TRBV7-8 few TRBJ2-1
CSAYLAGGPTSKNIQYF TGCAGTGCGTATCTAGCGGGAGGTCCCACATCCAAAAACATTCAGTACTTC TRBD2 TRBV20-1 - TRBJ2-4
CASSAQGRGDTQYF TGTGCCAGCAGCGCCCAGGGGAGGGGAGATACGCAGTATTTT - TRBV7-2 - TRBJ2-3
CASSQTGPNQPQHF TGTGCCAGCAGTCAGACTGGGCCCAATCAGCCCCAGCATTTT - TRBV12-3/TRBV12-4 - TRBJ1-5
CASAPGLAMNEQFF TGTGCCAGCGCCCCCGGACTAGCGATGAATGAGCAGTTCTTC TRBD2 TRBV9 - TRBJ2-1
CASSQEIGDQPQHF TGTGCCAGCAGCCAAGAAATAGGAGATCAGCCCCAGCATTTT - TRBV4-2 - TRBJ1-5
CASSQGRRAEQFF TGTGCCAGCAGCCAAGGGCGCCGGGCGGAGCAGTTCTTC - TRBV6-2/TRBV6-3 - TRBJ2-1